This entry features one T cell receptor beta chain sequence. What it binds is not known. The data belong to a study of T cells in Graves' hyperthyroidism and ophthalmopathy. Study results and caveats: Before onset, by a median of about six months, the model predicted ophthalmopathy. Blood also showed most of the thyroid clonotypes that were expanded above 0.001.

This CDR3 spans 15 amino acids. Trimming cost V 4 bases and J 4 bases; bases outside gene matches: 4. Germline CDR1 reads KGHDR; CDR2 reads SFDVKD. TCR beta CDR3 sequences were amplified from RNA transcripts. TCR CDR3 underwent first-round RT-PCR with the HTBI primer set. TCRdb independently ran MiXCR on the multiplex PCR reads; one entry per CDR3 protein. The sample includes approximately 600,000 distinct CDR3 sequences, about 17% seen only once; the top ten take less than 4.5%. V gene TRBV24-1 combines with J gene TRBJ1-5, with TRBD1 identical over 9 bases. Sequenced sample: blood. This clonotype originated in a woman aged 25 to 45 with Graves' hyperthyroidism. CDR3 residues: CATSEGQGRNQPQHF. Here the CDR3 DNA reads TGTGCCACCAGTGAAGGACAGGGGAGAAATCAGCCCCAGCATTTT.